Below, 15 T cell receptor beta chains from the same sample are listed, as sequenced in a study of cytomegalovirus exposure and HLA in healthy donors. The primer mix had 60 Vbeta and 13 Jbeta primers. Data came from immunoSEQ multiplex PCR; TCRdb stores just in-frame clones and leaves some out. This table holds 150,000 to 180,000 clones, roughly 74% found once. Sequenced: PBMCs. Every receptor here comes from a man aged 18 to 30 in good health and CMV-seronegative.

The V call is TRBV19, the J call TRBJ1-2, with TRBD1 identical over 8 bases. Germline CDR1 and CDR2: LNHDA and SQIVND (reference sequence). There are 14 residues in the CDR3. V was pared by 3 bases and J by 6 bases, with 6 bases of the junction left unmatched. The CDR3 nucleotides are TGTGCCAGTAGTATCGGGACAGGACCTCATGGCTACACCTTC. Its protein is CASSIGTGPHGYTF.

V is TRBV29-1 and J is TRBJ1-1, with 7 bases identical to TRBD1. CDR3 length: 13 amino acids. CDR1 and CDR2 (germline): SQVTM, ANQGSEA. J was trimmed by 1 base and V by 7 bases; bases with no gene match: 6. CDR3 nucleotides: TGCAGCGCTTGGACAGGCTCGAACACTGAAGCTTTCTTT. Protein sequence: CSAWTGSNTEAFF.

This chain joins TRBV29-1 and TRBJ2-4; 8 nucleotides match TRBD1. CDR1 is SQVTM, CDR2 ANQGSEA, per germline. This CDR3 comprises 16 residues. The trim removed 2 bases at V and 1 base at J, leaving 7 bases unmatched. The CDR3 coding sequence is TGCAGCGTTGAATTTCCAGGGGGCCTGGCCAAAAACATTCAGTACTTC. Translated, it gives CSVEFPGGLAKNIQYF.

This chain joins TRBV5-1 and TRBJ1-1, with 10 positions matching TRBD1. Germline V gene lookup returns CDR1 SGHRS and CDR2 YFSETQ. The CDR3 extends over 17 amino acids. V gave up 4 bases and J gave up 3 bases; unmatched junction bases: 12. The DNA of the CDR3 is TGCGCCAGCAGCGACCGGGACAGGGGTTCATTCTACACTGAAGCTTTCTTT. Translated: CASSDRDRGSFYTEAFF. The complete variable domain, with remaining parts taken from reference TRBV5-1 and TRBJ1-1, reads KAGVTQTPRYLIKTRGQQVTLSCSPISGHRSVSWYQQTPGQGLQFLFEYFSETQRNKGNFPGRFSGRQFSNSRSEMNVSTLELGDSALYLCASSDRDRGSFYTEAFFGQGTRLTVV.

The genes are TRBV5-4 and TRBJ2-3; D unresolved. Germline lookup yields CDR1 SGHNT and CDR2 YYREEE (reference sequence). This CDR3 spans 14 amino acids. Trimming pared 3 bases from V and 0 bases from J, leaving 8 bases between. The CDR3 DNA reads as TGTGCCAGCAGCTATCTGACTAGCACAGATACGCAGTATTTT. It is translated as CASSYLTSTDTQYF.

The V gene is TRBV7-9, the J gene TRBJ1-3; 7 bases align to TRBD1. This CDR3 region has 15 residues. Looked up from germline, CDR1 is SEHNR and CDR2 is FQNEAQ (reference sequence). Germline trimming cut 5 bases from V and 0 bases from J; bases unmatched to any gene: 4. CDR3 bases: TGTGCCAGCAGCCCCAGGGGGAGCTCTGGAAACACCATATATTTT. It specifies CASSPRGSSGNTIYF.

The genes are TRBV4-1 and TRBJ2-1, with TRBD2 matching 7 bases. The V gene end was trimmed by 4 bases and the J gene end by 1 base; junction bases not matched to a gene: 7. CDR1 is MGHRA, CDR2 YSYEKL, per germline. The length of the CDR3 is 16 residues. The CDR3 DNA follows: TGCGCCAGCAGCCCAGGAGCGGGGCCATCCTACAATGAGCAGTTCTTC. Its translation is CASSPGAGPSYNEQFF.

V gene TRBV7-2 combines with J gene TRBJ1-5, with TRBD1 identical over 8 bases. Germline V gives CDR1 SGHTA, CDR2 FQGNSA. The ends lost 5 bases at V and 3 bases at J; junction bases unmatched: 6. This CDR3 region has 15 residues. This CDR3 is CASSPWQGANQPQHF. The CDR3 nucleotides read TGTGCCAGCAGCCCTTGGCAGGGGGCCAATCAGCCCCAGCATTTT.

CDR3 amino acids: CASSPSRGIGSNQPQHF. The CDR3 DNA reads as TGTGCCAGCAGCCCGTCTCGGGGGATCGGAAGCAATCAGCCCCAGCATTTT. This chain uses TRBV7-9 with TRBJ1-5; a weak D match, TRBD1 (5 bases). Germline V lookup: CDR1 SEHNR, CDR2 FQNEAQ (reference sequence). CDR3 length: 17 amino acids. Between the trimmed V and J ends, which lost 5 bases and 1 base, there was a span of 18 bases.

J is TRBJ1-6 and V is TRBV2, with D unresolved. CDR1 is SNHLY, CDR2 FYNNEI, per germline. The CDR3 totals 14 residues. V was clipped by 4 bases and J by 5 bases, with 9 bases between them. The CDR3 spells CASSVVTDNSPLHF. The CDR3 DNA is TGTGCCAGCAGTGTAGTTACAGATAATTCACCCCTCCACTTT.

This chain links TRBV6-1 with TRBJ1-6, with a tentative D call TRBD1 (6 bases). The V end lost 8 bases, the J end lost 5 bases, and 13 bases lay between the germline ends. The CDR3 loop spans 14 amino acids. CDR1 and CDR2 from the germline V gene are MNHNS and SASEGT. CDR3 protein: CASSRDTHNSPLHF. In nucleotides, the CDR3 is TGTGCCAGCTCACGGGACACCCATAATTCACCCCTCCACTTT.

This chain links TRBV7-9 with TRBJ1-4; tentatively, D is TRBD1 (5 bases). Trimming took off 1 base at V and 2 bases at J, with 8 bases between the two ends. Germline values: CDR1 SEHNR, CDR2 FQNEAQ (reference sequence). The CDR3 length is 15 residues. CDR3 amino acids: CASSLGQPTNEKLFF. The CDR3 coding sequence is TGTGCCAGCAGCTTAGGACAGCCTACTAATGAAAAACTGTTTTTT.

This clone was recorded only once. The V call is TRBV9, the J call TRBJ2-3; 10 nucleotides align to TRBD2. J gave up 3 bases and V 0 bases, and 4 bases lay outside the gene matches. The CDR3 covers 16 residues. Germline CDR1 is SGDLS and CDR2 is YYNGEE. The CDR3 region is CASSVAISGGTDTQYF. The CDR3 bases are TGTGCCAGCAGCGTAGCGATTAGCGGGGGGACAGATACGCAGTATTTT.

CDR3: CASSVGTSRLETQYF. CDR3 DNA sequence: TGTGCCAGCAGCGTAGGGACTAGCAGGTTAGAGACCCAGTACTTC. The chain carries TRBV9 and TRBJ2-5, with 8 bases matching TRBD2. The germline gives CDR1 SGDLS, CDR2 YYNGEE. The ends lost 0 bases at V and 4 bases at J; junction bases unmatched: 5. The CDR3 extends over 15 amino acids.

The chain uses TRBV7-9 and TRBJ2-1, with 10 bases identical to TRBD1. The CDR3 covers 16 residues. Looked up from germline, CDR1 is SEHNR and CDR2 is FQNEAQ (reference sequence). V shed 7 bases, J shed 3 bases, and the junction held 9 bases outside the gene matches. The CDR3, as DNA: TGTGCCAGCACCGCAGACAGGGGGCTGAGCTACAATGAGCAGTTCTTC. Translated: CASTADRGLSYNEQFF.